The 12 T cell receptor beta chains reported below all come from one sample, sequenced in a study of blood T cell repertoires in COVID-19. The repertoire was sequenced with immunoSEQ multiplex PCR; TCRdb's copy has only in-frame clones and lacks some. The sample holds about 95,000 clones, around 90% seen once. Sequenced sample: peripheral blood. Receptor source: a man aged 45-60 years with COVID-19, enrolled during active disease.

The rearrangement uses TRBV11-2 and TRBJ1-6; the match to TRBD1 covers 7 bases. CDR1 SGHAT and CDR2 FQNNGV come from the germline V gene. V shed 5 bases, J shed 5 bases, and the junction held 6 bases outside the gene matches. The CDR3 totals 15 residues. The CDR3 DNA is TGTGCCAGCAGCACCGGGACAGACAATAATTCACCCCTCCACTTT. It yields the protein CASSTGTDNNSPLHF.

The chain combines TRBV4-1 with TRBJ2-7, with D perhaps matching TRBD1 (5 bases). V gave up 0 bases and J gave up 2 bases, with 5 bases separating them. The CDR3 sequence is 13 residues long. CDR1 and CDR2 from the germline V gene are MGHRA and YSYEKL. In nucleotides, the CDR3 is TGCGCCAGCAGCCAAGAGACAGCCTACGAGCAGTACTTC. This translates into CASSQETAYEQYF.

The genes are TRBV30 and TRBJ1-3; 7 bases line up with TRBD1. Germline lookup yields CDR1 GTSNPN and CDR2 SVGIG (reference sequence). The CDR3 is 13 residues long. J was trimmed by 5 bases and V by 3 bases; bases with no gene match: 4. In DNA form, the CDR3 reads TGTGCCTGGAGCGACAGGGTCCGAAACACCATATATTTT. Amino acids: CAWSDRVRNTIYF. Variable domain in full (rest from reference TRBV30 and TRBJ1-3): SQTIHQWPATLVQPVGSPLSLECTVEGTSNPNLYWYRQAAGRGLQLLFYSVGIGQISSEVPQNLSASRPQDRQFILSSKKLLLSDSGFYLCAWSDRVRNTIYFGEGSWLTVV.

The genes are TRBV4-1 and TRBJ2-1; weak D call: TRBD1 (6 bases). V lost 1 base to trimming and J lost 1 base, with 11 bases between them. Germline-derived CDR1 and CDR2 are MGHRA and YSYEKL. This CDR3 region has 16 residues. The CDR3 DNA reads TGCGCCAGCAGCCAAGGGCAGGGGCAATCCTACAATGAGCAGTTCTTC. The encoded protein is CASSQGQGQSYNEQFF.

The CDR3 bases are TGTGCCTGGAGTCTACGGACAGGGAGCTCCTACGAGCAGTACTTC. This encodes CAWSLRTGSSYEQYF. The chain employs TRBV30 and TRBJ2-7, with 8 bases that match TRBD1. Germline V gene data show CDR1 as GTSNPN and CDR2 as SVGIG (reference sequence). V was clipped by 2 bases and J by 0 bases; unmatched bases: 6. This CDR3 is 15 amino acids long.

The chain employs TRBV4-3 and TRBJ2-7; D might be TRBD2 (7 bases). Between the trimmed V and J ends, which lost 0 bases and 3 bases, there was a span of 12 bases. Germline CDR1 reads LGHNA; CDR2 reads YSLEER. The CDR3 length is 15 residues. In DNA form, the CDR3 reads TGCGCCAGCAGCCAAGAGGCGGGGGCCCTCTACGAGCAGTACTTC. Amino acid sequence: CASSQEAGALYEQYF.

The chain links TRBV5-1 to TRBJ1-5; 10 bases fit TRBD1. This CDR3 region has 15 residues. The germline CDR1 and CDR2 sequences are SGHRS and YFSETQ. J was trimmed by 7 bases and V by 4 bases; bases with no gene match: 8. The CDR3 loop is CASSPTTGGDQPQHF. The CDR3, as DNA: TGCGCCAGCAGCCCCACGACAGGGGGCGACCAGCCCCAGCATTTT. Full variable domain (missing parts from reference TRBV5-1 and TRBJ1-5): KAGVTQTPRYLIKTRGQQVTLSCSPISGHRSVSWYQQTPGQGLQFLFEYFSETQRNKGNFPGRFSGRQFSNSRSEMNVSTLELGDSALYLCASSPTTGGDQPQHFGDGTRLSIL.

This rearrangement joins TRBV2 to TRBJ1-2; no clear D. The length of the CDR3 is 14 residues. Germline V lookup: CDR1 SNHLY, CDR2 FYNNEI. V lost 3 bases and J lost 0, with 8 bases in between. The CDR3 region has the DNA TGTGCCAGCAGTGATCTTAGTTCTAACTATGGCTACACCTTC. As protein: CASSDLSSNYGYTF.

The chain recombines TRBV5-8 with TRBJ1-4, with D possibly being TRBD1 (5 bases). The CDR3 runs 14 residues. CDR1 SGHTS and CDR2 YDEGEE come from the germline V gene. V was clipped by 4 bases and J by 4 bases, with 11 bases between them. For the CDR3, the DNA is TGTGCCAGCAGCCAGGGACTCCATAATGAAAAACTGTTTTTT. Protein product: CASSQGLHNEKLFF.

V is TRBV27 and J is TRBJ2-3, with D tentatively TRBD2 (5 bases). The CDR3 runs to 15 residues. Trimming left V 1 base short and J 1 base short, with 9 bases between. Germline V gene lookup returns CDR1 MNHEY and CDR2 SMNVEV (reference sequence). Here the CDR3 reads CASSLFSSRTDTQYF. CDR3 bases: TGTGCCAGCAGTTTATTTTCTAGCCGCACAGATACGCAGTATTTT.

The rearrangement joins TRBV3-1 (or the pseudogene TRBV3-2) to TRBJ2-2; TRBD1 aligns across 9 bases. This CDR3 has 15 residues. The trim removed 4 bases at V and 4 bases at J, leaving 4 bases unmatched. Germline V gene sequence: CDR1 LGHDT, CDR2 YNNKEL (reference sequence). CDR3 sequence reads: CASSRQGVFTGELFF. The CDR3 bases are TGTGCCAGCAGCCGACAGGGGGTTTTCACCGGGGAGCTGTTTTTT.

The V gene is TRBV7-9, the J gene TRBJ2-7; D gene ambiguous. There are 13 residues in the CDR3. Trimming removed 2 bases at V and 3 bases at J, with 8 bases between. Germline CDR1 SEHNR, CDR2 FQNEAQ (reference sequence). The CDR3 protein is CASSLNSGYEQYF. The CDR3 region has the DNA TGTGCCAGCAGCTTAAATTCCGGCTACGAGCAGTACTTC.